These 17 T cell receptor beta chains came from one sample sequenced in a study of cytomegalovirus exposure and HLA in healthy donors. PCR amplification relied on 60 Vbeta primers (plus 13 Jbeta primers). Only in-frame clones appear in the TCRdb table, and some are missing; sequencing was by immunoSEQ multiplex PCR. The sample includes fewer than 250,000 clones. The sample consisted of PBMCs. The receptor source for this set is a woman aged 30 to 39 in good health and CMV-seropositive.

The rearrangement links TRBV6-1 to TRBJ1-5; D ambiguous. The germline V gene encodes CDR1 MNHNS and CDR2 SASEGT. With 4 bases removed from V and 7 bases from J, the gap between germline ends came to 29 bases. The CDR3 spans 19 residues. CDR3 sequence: CASSAISGRVGGSGQPQHF. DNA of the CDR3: TGTGCCAGCAGTGCCATTAGCGGTCGTGTGGGAGGGTCGGGCCAGCCCCAGCATTTT.

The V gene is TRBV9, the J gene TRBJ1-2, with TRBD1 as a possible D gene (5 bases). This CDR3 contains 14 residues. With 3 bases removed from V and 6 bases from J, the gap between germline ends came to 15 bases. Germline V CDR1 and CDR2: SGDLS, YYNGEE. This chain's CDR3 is CASSASGRADGYTF. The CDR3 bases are TGTGCCAGCAGCGCCAGTGGCAGGGCGGATGGCTACACCTTC.

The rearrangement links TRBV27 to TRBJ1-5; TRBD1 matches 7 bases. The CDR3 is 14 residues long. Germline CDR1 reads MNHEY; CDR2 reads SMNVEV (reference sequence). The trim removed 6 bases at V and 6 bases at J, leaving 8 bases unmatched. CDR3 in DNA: TGTGCCAGCAGCTTCACAGGGGATCTTCAGCCCCAGCATTTT. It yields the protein CASSFTGDLQPQHF.

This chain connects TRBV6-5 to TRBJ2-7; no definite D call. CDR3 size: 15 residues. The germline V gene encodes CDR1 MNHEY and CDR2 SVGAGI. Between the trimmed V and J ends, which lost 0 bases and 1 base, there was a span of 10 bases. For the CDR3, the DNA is TGTGCCAGCAGTTACTCGACCTACGGGTCCTACGAGCAGTACTTC. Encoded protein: CASSYSTYGSYEQYF.

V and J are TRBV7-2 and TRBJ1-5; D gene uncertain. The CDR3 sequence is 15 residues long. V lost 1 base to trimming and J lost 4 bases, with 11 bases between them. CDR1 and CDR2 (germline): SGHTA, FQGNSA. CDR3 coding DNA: TGTGCCAGCAGCTTAGGGACTCCGGGAAATCAGCCCCAGCATTTT. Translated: CASSLGTPGNQPQHF.

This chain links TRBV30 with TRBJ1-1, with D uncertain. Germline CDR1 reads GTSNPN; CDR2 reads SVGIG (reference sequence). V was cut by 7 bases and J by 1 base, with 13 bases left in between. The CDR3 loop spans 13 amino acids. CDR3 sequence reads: CASTDHRNTEAFF. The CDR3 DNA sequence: TGTGCCTCCACCGATCACAGGAACACTGAAGCTTTCTTT.

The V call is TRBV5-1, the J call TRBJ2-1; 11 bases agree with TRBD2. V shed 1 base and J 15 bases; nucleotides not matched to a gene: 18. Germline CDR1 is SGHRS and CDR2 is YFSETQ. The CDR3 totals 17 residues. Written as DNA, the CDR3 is TGCGCCAGCAGCTTGATGACTAGCGGGGAGCGGTACAGGAATATGTTCTTC. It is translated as CASSLMTSGERYRNMFF.

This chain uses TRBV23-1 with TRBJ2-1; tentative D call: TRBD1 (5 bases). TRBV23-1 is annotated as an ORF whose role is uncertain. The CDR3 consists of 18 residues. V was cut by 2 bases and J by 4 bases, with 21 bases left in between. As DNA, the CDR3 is TGCGCCAGCAGTCAAAGGGGAACCCCACAGGTACTATACAATGAGCAGTTCTTC. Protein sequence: CASSQRGTPQVLYNEQFF.

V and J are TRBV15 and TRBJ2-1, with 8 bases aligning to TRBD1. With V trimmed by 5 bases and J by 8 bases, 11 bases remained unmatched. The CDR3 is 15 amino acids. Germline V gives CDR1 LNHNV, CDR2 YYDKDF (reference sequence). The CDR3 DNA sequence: TGTGCCACCAGCGCCTCGACAGGGGTAGGGTATGAGCAGTTCTTC. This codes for CATSASTGVGYEQFF.

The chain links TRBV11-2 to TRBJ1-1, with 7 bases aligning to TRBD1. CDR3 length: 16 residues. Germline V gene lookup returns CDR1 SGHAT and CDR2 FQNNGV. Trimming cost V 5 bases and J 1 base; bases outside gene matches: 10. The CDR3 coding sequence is TGTGCCAGCAGCCAGGGGGTAGGGGTGGGGAACACTGAAGCTTTCTTT. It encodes CASSQGVGVGNTEAFF.

The CDR3 is CASSFQSSRRGFNQPQHF. DNA for the CDR3: TGTGCCAGCAGTTTCCAATCCTCGAGAAGGGGTTTTAATCAGCCCCAGCATTTT. The chain employs TRBV28 and TRBJ1-5; D is possibly TRBD1 (5 bases). This CDR3 has 18 amino acids. Trimming cost V 3 bases and J 4 bases, with 22 bases left between them. Germline loops: CDR1 MDHEN, CDR2 SYDVKM. Full variable domain (rest looked up from reference TRBV28 and TRBJ1-5): DVKVTQSSRYLVKRTGEKVFLECVQDMDHENMFWYRQDPGLGLRLIYFSYDVKMKEKGDIPEGYSVSREKKERFSLILESASTNQTSMYLCASSFQSSRRGFNQPQHFGDGTRLSIL.

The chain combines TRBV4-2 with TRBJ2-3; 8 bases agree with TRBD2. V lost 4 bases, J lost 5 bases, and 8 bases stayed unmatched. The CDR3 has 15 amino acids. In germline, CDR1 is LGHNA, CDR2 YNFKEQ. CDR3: CASSPTGGAKDTQYF. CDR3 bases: TGTGCCAGCAGCCCGACCGGGGGGGCGAAAGATACGCAGTATTTT.

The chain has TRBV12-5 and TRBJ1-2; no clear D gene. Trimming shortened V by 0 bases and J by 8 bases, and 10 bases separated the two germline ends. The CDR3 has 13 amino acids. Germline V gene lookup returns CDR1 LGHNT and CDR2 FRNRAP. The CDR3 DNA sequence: TGTGCTAGTGGTTTGGTTCCCCCATCAGGCTACACCTTC. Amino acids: CASGLVPPSGYTF. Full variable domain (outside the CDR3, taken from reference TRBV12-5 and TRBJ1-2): DARVTQTPRHKVTEMGQEVTMRCQPILGHNTVFWYRQTMMQGLELLAYFRNRAPLDDSGMPKDRFSAEMPDATLATLKIQPSEPRDSAVYFCASGLVPPSGYTFGSGTRLTVV.

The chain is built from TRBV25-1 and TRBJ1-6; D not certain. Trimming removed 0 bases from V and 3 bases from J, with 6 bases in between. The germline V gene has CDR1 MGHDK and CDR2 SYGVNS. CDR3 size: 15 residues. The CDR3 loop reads CASSEYGDYNSPLHF. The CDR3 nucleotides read TGTGCCAGCAGTGAATACGGGGACTATAATTCACCCCTCCACTTT.

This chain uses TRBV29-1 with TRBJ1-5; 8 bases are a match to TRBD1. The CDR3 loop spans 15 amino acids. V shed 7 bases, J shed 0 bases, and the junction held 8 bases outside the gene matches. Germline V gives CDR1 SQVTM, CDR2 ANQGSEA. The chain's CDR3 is CSARTGSNSNQPQHF. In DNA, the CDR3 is TGCAGCGCGCGGACAGGGTCGAATAGCAATCAGCCCCAGCATTTT.

CDR3 sequence reads: CATRGTERIGQYF. For the CDR3, the DNA is TGTGCCACCCGCGGGACAGAAAGAATCGGGCAGTACTTC. The chain carries TRBV25-1 and TRBJ2-7; tentatively, D is TRBD1 (7 bases). The CDR3 contains 13 residues. V was cut by 10 bases and J by 9 bases, with 22 bases left in between. The germline CDR1 and CDR2 sequences are MGHDK and SYGVNS.

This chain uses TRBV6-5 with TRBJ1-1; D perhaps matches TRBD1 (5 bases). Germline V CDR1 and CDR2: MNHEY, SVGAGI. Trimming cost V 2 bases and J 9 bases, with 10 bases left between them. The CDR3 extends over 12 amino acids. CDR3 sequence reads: CASSYRGSQAFF. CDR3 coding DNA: TGTGCCAGCAGTTACAGGGGATCCCAAGCTTTCTTT.